One TCR beta chain is described in this entry. This entry belongs to a study of T cell repertoires in ileal Crohn's disease. Per sample, approximately 550 nanograms of biopsy DNA were TCRB immunosequenced. Sequenced by immunoSEQ multiplex PCR; TCRdb stores in-frame clones only, minus some. The sample consists of some 11,000 clones, about four fifths of them appearing once. As to time point: neoterminal ileum biopsy at postoperative endoscopy, about 6 months after surgery. The sequence derives from an adult with Crohn's disease. Material: ileal tissue.

CDR3 in DNA: TGTGCCAGTAGTATAAAAGGCTCGTCGGGCTACGAGCAGTACTTC. Translation gives CASSIKGSSGYEQYF. The chain employs TRBV19 and TRBJ2-7; D ambiguous. V lost 2 bases and J lost 3, with 14 bases in between. Germline CDR1 reads LNHDA; CDR2 reads SQIVND (reference sequence). The CDR3 loop spans 15 amino acids.